This entry concerns a single TCR beta chain. Sequencing used immunoSEQ multiplex PCR; TCRdb keeps in-frame clones, though not all of them. The table includes 50,000 to 70,000 clones, 91% detected once. This sample is part of a study of T cell changes during pregnancy in multiple sclerosis. The CDR3 is made up of 14 amino acids. Trimming at V came to 8 bases and at J to 2 bases, leaving 8 bases not matched to a gene. From germline, CDR1 is ENHRY and CDR2 SYGVKD. The chain is built from TRBV10-3 and TRBJ1-1, with TRBD1 matching 7 bases. Sequencing was performed on peripheral blood, taken in the third trimester of pregnancy. The TCR comes from a female donor in good health, enrolled as a control in a pregnancy study. CDR3 sequence (DNA): TGTGCCATCCGGGGGACAGCTTCAAACACTGAAGCTTTCTTT. This sequence encodes CAIRGTASNTEAFF.